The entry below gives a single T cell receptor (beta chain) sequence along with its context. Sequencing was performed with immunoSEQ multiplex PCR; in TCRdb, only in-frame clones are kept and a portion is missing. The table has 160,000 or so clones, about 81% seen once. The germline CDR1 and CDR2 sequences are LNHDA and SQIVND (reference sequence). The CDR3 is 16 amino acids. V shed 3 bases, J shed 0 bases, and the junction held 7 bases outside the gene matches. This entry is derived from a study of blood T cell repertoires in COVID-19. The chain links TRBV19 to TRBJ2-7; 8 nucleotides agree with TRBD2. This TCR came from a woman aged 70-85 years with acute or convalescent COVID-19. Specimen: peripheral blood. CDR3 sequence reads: CASSIRVAGSSYEQYF. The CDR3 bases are TGTGCCAGTAGTATTCGGGTAGCGGGGTCCTCCTACGAGCAGTACTTC.